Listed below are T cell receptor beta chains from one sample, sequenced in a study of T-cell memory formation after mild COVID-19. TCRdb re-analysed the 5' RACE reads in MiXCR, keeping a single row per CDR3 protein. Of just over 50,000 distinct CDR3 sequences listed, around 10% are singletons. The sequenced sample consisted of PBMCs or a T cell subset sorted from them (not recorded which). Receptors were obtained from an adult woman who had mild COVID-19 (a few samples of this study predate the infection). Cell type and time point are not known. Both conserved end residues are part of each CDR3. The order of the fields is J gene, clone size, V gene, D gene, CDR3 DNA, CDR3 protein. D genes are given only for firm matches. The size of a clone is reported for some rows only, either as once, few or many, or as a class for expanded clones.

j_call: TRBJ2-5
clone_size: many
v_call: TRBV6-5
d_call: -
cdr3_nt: TGTGCCAGCAGTTACGGGGAGACCCAGTACTTC
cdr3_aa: CASSYGETQYF

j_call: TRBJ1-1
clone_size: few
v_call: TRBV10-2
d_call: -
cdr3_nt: TGCGCCAGCAGTGATGAGGGGCTGAACACTGAAGCTTTCTTT
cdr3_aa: CASSDEGLNTEAFF

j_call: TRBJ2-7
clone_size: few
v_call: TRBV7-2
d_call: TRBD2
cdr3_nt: TGTGCCAGCAGCCCCAGGGCGGGAGCACCCTACGAGCAGTACTTC
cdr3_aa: CASSPRAGAPYEQYF

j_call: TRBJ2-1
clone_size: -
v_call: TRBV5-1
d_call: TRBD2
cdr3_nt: TGCGCCAGCAGCTTGGAGGGACTAGGACGGAATGAGCAGTTCTTC
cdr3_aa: CASSLEGLGRNEQFF

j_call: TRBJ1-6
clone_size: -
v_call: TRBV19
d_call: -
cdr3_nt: TGTGCCAGTAGACCAAGGGACCGTACTTCACCCCTCCACTTT
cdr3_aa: CASRPRDRTSPLHF

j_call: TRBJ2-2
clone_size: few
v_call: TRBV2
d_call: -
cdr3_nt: TGTGCCAGCAGTGAAGGGGGGTACACCGGGGAGCTGTTTTTT
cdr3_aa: CASSEGGYTGELFF

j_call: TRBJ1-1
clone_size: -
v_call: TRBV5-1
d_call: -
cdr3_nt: TGCGCCAGCAGCCTCCGGGACATGGCCTCTGAAGCTTTCTTT
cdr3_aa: CASSLRDMASEAFF

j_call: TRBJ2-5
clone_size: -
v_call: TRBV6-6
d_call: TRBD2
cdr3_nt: TGTGCCAGCAACGGGAGGGCCCCCGGGGAGACCCAGTACTTC
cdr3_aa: CASNGRAPGETQYF

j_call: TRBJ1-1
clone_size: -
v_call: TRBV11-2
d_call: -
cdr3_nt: TGTGCCAGCAGCTCCGTTTGGGGGCGCACTGAAGCTTTCTTT
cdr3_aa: CASSSVWGRTEAFF

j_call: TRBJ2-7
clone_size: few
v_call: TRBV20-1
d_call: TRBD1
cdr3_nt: TGCAGTGCTAGTAACGCTCTGACAGGGGAATACGAGCAGTACTTC
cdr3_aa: CSASNALTGEYEQYF

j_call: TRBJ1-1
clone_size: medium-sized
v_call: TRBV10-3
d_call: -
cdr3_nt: TGTGCCATCAGTGAGTCCCGGACAGCGGGCGGCACTGAAGCTTTCTTT
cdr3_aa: CAISESRTAGGTEAFF

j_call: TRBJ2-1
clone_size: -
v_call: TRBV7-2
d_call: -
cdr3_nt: TGTGCCAGCAGCTTGGGGAGGGGGCGAGGCAATGAGCAGTTCTTC
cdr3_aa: CASSLGRGRGNEQFF

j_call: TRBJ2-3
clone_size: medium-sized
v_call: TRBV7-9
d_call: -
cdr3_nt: TGTGCCAGCAGCCCTAGGACAGCTGCCGGGCGGACTACCCCAGATACGCAGTATTTT
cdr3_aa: CASSPRTAAGRTTPDTQYF

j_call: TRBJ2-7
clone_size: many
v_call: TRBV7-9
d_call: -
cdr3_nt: TGTGCCAGCAGCCTGGGGGGTCCCACCTACGAGCAGTACTTC
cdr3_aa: CASSLGGPTYEQYF

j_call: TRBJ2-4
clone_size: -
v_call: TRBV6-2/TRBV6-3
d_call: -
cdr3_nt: TGTGCCAGCAGTTTTCCGGGCTCCCCGCTAGCCAAAAACATTCAGTACTTC
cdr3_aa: CASSFPGSPLAKNIQYF

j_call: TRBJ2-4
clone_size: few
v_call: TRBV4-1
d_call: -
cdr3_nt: TGCGCCAGCAGCCAAGTACCTATCTCAGCCAAAAACATTCAGTACTTC
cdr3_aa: CASSQVPISAKNIQYF

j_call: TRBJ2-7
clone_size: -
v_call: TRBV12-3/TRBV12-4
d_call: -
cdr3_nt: TGTGCCAGCAGTCTGTGGAGCGCTTACGAGCAGTACTTC
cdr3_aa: CASSLWSAYEQYF

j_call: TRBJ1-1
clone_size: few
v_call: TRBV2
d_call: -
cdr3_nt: TGTGCCAGCAGTGAATCGGGGGTTACTCATCCCTACATGAACACTGAAGCTTTCTTT
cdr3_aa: CASSESGVTHPYMNTEAFF

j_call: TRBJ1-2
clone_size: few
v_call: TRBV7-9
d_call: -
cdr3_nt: TGTGCCAGCAGCTTCGCAGGGAACTATGGCTACACCTTC
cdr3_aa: CASSFAGNYGYTF

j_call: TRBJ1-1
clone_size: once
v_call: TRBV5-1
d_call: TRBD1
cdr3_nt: TGCGCCAGCAGCTGGTCGGGACAGGGAGGCACTGAAGCTTTCTTT
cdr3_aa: CASSWSGQGGTEAFF

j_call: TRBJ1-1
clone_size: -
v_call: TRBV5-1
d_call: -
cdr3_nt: TGCGCCAGCAGCTTTGGACAGCTCGTGGATGAAGCTTTCTTT
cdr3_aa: CASSFGQLVDEAFF

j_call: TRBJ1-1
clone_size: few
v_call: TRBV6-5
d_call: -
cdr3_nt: TGTGCCAGCAGGTTGAACACTGAAGCTTTCTTT
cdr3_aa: CASRLNTEAFF

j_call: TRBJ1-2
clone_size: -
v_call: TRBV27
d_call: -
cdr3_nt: TGTGCCAGCAGTGACGACCGCAGAACTAACTATGGCTACACCTTC
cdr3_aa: CASSDDRRTNYGYTF

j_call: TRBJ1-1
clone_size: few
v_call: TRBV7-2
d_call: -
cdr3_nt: TGTGCCAGCAGCTTCGGCAGGGTCATCACTGAAGCTTTCTTT
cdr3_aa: CASSFGRVITEAFF

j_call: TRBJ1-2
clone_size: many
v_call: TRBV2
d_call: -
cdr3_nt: TGTGCCAGCACTCGACAGCGCTATGGCTACACCTTC
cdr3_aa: CASTRQRYGYTF

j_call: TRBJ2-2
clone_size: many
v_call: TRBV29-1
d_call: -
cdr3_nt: TGCAGCGTGCGGGCTACGAACACCGGGGAGCTGTTTTTT
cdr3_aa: CSVRATNTGELFF

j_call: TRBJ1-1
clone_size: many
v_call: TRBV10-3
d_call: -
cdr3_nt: TGTGCCATCAGTGCCGGAGAGAACACTGAAGCTTTCTTT
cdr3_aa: CAISAGENTEAFF

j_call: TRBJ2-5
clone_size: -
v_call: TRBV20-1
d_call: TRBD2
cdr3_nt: TGCAGTGCTCCTAGCGGGGGGAATCAAGAGACCCAGTACTTC
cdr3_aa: CSAPSGGNQETQYF

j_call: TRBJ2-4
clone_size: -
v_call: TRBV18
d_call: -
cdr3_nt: TGTGCCAGCTCACCACCCCTTGCAGGGGCCAAAAACATTCAGTACTTC
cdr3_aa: CASSPPLAGAKNIQYF

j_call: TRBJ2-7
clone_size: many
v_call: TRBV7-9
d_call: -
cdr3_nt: TGTGCCAGCAGCTTACTATGGGACGAGCAGTACTTC
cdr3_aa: CASSLLWDEQYF

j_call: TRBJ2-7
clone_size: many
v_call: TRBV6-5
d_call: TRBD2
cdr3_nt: TGTGCCAGCAGTGGACTAGCGGGAGGCAACGAGCAGTACTTC
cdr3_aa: CASSGLAGGNEQYF

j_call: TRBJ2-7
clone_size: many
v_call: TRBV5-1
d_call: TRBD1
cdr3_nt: TGCGCCAGCAGCACCGGACAGGGACCGAACGAGCAGTACTTC
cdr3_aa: CASSTGQGPNEQYF

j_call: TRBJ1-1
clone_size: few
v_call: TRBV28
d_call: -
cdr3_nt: TGTGCCAGCAGTCCGCTCGACCGGGACAAGAACACTGAAGCTTTCTTT
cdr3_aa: CASSPLDRDKNTEAFF

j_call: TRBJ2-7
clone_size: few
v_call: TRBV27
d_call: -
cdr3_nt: TGTGCCAGCAGCCAGACCCGCTCCTACGAGCAGTACTTC
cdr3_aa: CASSQTRSYEQYF

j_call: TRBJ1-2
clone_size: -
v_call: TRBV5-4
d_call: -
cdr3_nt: TGTGCCAGCAGCTTCCCCCAACCGGGGCGGGGAGGCTACACCTTC
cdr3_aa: CASSFPQPGRGGYTF

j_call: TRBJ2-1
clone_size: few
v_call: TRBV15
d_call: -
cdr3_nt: TGTGCCACCAGCAGAGACACGGCAAGACAGGGAGGCAATGAGCAGTTCTTC
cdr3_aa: CATSRDTARQGGNEQFF

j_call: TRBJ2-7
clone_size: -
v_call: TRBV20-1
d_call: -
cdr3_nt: TGCAGTACCAGACCCGGGACCACCTACGAGCAGTACTTC
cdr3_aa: CSTRPGTTYEQYF

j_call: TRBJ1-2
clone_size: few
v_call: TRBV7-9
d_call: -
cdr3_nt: TGTGCCAGCAGCTTATTAGGACGGAGTGAGTGGGGAAATGTCTTC
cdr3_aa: CASSLLGRSEWGNVF

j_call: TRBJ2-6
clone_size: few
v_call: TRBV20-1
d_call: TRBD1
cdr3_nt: TGCAGTGCTCGCTCGGGACAGTCCTCTGGGGCCAACGTCCTGACTTTC
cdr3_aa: CSARSGQSSGANVLTF

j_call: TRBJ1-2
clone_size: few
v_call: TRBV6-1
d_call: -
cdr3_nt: TGTGCCAGCAGTGAAGGGGGGCAACCACCCTATGGCTACACCTTC
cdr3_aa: CASSEGGQPPYGYTF

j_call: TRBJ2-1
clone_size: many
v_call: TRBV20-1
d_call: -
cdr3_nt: TGCAGTGCTACTTCGGGGACGTACTCCTACAATGAGCAGTTCTTC
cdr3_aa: CSATSGTYSYNEQFF

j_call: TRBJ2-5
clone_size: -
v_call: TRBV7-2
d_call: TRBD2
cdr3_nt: TGTGCCAGCAGCTTACCCAGCGGGAGGACGGAGACCCAGTACTTC
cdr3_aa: CASSLPSGRTETQYF

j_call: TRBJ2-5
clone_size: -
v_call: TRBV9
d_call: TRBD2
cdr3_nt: TGTGCCAGCAGCGGAGGTAGAGTAGCGGGAGCCCGAGAGACCCAGTACTTC
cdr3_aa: CASSGGRVAGARETQYF

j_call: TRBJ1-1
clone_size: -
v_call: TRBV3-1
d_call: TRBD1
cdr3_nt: TGTGCCAGCAGCCACGGGACAGGGGGGATAACTGAAGCTTTCTTT
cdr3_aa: CASSHGTGGITEAFF

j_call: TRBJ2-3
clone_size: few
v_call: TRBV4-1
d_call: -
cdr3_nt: TGCGCCAGCAGCCGCCTTGGCGGGGCCTTCACAGATACGCAGTATTTT
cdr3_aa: CASSRLGGAFTDTQYF

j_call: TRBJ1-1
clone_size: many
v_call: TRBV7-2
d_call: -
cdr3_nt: TGTGCCAGCTGGGGACGTTCCTCAGAAGCTTTCTTT
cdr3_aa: CASWGRSSEAFF

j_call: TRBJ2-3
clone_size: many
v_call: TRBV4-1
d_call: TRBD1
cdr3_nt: TGCGCCAGCAGCCAAGACGCCGGGACAGGGAGTCCGCAGTATTTT
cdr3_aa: CASSQDAGTGSPQYF

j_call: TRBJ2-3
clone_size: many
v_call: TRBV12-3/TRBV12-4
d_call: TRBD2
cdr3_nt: TGTGCCAGCAGCGGACTAGCGGGGAGCACAGATACGCAGTATTTT
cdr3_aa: CASSGLAGSTDTQYF

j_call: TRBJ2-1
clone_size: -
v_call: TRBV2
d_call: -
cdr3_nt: TGTGCCAGCAGTGATCGACAGCATAGCAATGAGCAGTTCTTC
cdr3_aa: CASSDRQHSNEQFF

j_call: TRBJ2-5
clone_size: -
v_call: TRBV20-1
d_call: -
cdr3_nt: TGCAGTGGTAGGCGGAACCAAGAGACCCAGTACTTC
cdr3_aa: CSGRRNQETQYF